This T cell receptor beta chain was sequenced for a study of beta chain features in type 1 diabetes (dated by TCRdb to about 2018). For the wider study: No differences in mean age, gender distribution, total cell number or subset yield were found between patients and healthy donors. A total of around 110,000,000 sorted cells were examined across all samples, and RNA yield correlated strongly with the number of cells per subset. The study compared the TCRB repertoires of sorted circulating CD4+ T cell subsets in recently diagnosed type 1 diabetes patients with those in matched healthy donors. Regulatory and stem cell-like memory subsets were obtained from only 8 patients and roughly 8 healthy donors, while naive and central memory subsets were obtained from all 30 or so donors.

This clone has more than one count but fewer than ten. Its recognized antigen is unknown. No base quality information exists; no much larger clone differs at one position. The germline V gene specifies SGHVS as CDR1 and FNYEAQ as CDR2. From the cysteine through the phenylalanine, the CDR3 covers 15 amino acids. Just CDR3 DNA is preserved here, 45 bases in frame from base 1. V was cut back by 4 bases and J by 4 bases, leaving a gap of 16 bases between them. Overall study outcomes, separate from this receptor: Only small numbers of individuals were included in the HLA sub-analyses, which left unresolved whether HLA type had any influence on TCRB rearrangement. Naive, central memory and regulatory TCRB repertoires appeared to be more similar among patients than among healthy donors. Type 1 diabetes patients showed a moderate but significant shortening of TCRB CDR3 length in all four CD4+ subsets. Sequencing cDNA rather than genomic DNA could over-represent highly expressing activated cells, although activation and CD3 levels did not differ between groups. Shorter templates might have been favored by PCR, but patient and control samples were amplified and corrected together, so both groups would have been affected equally by any skew. Patients with type 1 diabetes made fewer insertions and deleted more nucleotides at VDJ recombination sites, implying thymic rearrangement abnormalities.

From each donor, a single peripheral blood sample of around 120 mL on average was drawn into heparinised tubes. Using a panel that included CD45RO, CCR7, CD25, CD127, CD95 and CD27, naive, central memory, regulatory and stem cell-like memory CD4+ T cells were sorted on a BD FACSAria II. A purity above 98% was achieved for all sorted populations. Right away, PBMCs were isolated by Lymphoprep density gradient centrifugation and were stained directly, with no culture step. To minimize batch effects, samples were stained and sorted in pairs, one healthy donor with one patient per experiment. The entire amount of isolated RNA was reverse transcribed using the High Capacity cDNA Reverse Transcription Kit, so the sequenced TCRB transcripts were expressed ones. Naive, central memory and regulatory T cell samples underwent deep immunoSEQ sequencing, averaging approximately 3.3 million total reads per sample. Sorted cells were lysed in RLT buffer, and RNA was extracted using DNase-treated RNeasy Micro or Mini kits according to cell number. Each cell subset was processed separately to prevent cross-contamination, with patient and healthy donor samples processed together. The immunoSEQ multiplex PCR was used to amplify TCRB sequences from cDNA, yielding 87-bp fragments that span the CDR3 region. Sequencing of the amplicons was done on the Illumina HiSeq platform. The authors processed their data as follows. PCR bias was corrected computationally using synthetic template baselines, and reads within Hamming distance 2 were collapsed, with unmergeable singletons discarded. Reads were aligned to IMGT to assign V, D and J genes, CDR3 length, and insertions or deletions at six rearrangement sites. Within each subset, clonotype counts were normalized to sorted cell number, and only after that were true diversity and Gini coefficients computed with the tcR R package. Repertoire sharing was quantified using the overlap coefficient calculated on TCRB nucleotide sequences. Out-of-frame TCRB sequences from naive cells were analyzed to stand in for the pre-selection repertoire. The source is immuneACCESS, and TCRdb retained only in-frame sequences with V and J called. Part of the clones is not carried over; for the studies checked, unresolved V genes explain less than half of this, and the remainder is unexplained. That table furnishes V, J and clone size, whereas the DNA furnished D and trimming. The sample table contains around 500,000 clones; only one count was recorded for about an eighth of them. Together, the top ten hold approximately 0.05% of the sample.

The receptor comes from a young woman in good health. The chain couples TRBV7-6 to TRBJ1-2; a tentative D call is TRBD1 (6 bases match). Sequenced material: naive CD4+ T cells from blood. The cell subset or site label, as the study defines it: true naive CD4+ T cells. This receptor carries the CDR3 CASSSQGSPLYGYTF. The nucleotide sequence is given as TGTGCCAGCAGCTCACAGGGCTCACCCCTCTATGGCTACACCTTC. The CDR3, completed at both ends by the reference TRBV7-6 and TRBJ1-2 genes, gives the full variable domain GAGVSQSPRYKVTKRGQDVALRCDPISGHVSLYWYRQALGQGPEFLTYFNYEAQQDKSGLPNDRFSAERPEGSISTLTIQRTEQRDSAMYRCASSSQGSPLYGYTFGSGTRLTVV.